The 32 T cell receptor beta chains below were found in one sample sequenced in a study of blood T cell repertoires in COVID-19. The protocol was immunoSEQ multiplex PCR, while the TCRdb copy is restricted to in-frame clones and leaves out a portion. This sample has 250,000 to 300,000 clones, with approximately 90% found just once. The specimen was PBMCs or T cells enriched from blood (not recorded which). The receptors here all came from a woman in her sixties or seventies in a cohort exposed to, infected with or recovered from COVID-19 (not recorded which).

V and J are TRBV7-9 and TRBJ2-5; 8 nucleotides agree with TRBD2. CDR1 and CDR2 from the germline V gene are SEHNR and FQNEAQ (reference sequence). J lost 2 bases, V lost 4 bases, and 9 bases had no gene match. The CDR3 runs 16 residues. CDR3 in DNA: TGTGCCAGCAGCTCGTCTTTTAGCGGGACGCAAGAGACCCAGTACTTC. Residues: CASSSSFSGTQETQYF.

The V and J genes are TRBV11-1 and TRBJ2-5; 12 nucleotides match TRBD1. The CDR3 loop spans 16 amino acids. Germline CDR1 and CDR2: SGHAT and FQDESV (reference sequence). The V gene end was trimmed by 5 bases and the J gene end by 3 bases; junction bases not matched to a gene: 7. For the CDR3, the DNA is TGTGCCAGCAGCCCGGGACAGGGGGCTCGGGAAGAGACCCAGTACTTC. Its translation: CASSPGQGAREETQYF.

This chain connects TRBV9 to TRBJ1-3, with D possibly matching TRBD1 (5 bases). The CDR3 totals 15 residues. CDR1 SGDLS and CDR2 YYNGEE come from the germline V gene. The V end lost 5 bases, the J end lost 3 bases, and 15 bases lay between the germline ends. Written as DNA, the CDR3 is TGTGCCAGCAGTACAGGTCCTAGTCTTGGAAACACCATATATTTT. It codes for CASSTGPSLGNTIYF.

The chain uses TRBV5-1 and TRBJ1-2; the match to TRBD1 covers 9 bases. CDR1 is SGHRS, CDR2 YFSETQ, per germline. Trimming at V came to 0 bases and at J to 8 bases, leaving 5 bases not matched to a gene. CDR3 length: 14 residues. The CDR3 reads CASSLGRTGVGYTF. CDR3 DNA sequence: TGCGCCAGCAGCTTGGGCCGGACAGGGGTCGGCTACACCTTC.

This chain connects TRBV27 to TRBJ2-2; TRBD2 matches 10 bases. The V gene's germline CDR1 is MNHEY and CDR2 SMNVEV (reference sequence). The CDR3 sequence is 17 residues long. Unmatched junction bases numbered 11, after V lost 6 bases and J lost 4 bases. CDR3 coding DNA: TGTGCCAGCAGACCCTCCCGGACTAGCGGAATCACCGGGGAGCTGTTTTTT. The encoded protein is CASRPSRTSGITGELFF.

J is TRBJ2-7 and V is TRBV7-8; 8 bases map to TRBD1. With V trimmed by 3 bases and J by 0 bases, 7 bases remained unmatched. The CDR3 totals 16 residues. Germline CDR1 reads SGHVS; CDR2 reads FQNEAQ. The CDR3 is CASSLRGTGYSYEQYF. The CDR3 DNA reads as TGTGCCAGCAGCTTGAGGGGGACAGGATACTCCTACGAGCAGTACTTC.

This chain connects TRBV7-8 to TRBJ1-5, with D possibly TRBD1 on 5 matching bases. Germline CDR1 is SGHVS and CDR2 is FQNEAQ. The CDR3 is 15 amino acids. V shed 1 base and J shed 3 bases, with 10 bases lying between them. The CDR3 DNA reads as TGTGCCAGCAGCTTAGGACAGCTGATCAATCAGCCCCAGCATTTT. As protein: CASSLGQLINQPQHF.

This clone was observed a few times. The chain joins TRBV4-2 to TRBJ2-5; 7 positions agree with TRBD2. V lost 0 bases, J lost 5 bases, and 9 bases stayed unmatched. In germline, CDR1 is LGHNA, CDR2 YNFKEQ. The CDR3 loop spans 16 amino acids. CDR3 coding DNA: TGTGCCAGCAGCCAAGATAGGGCGGGAGATGGGGAGACCCAGTACTTC. Translated, it gives CASSQDRAGDGETQYF.

The chain employs TRBV20-1 and TRBJ2-1; D unresolved. CDR1 is DFQATT, CDR2 SNEGSKA, per germline (reference sequence). This CDR3 comprises 11 residues. Trimming removed 6 bases at V and 9 bases at J, with 12 bases between. The CDR3 region is CSAGYGFEQFF. CDR3 coding DNA: TGCAGTGCCGGTTACGGGTTTGAGCAGTTCTTC.

This clone has only a few counts. The chain recombines TRBV28 with TRBJ2-3, with 11 bases fitting TRBD2. The germline CDR1 and CDR2 sequences are MDHEN and SYDVKM. The junction had 17 bases not matched to a gene; V was cut back by 4 bases and J by 11 bases. The CDR3 contains 17 residues. The CDR3 DNA reads TGTGCCAGCAGTTCAAGCTCCCACGCCGTAGCGGGAGGGAAGCAGTATTTT. Its protein product is CASSSSSHAVAGGKQYF.

The V and J genes are TRBV4-1 and TRBJ1-1; TRBD1 matches at 7 bases. The CDR3 extends over 15 amino acids. CDR1 and CDR2 from the germline V gene are MGHRA and YSYEKL. V lost 4 bases and J lost 0; bases outside the gene matches: 5. The CDR3, as DNA: TGCGCCAGCAGCCCCCCGGACAGGATGAACACTGAAGCTTTCTTT. Translation gives CASSPPDRMNTEAFF.

The V gene is TRBV9, the J gene TRBJ1-4, with a tentative D call TRBD1 (5 bases). V shed 0 bases and J shed 0 bases, with 12 bases lying between them. From germline, CDR1 is SGDLS and CDR2 YYNGEE. The CDR3 contains 17 residues. CDR3 sequence reads: CASSVGQSFATNEKLFF. CDR3 DNA sequence: TGTGCCAGCAGCGTAGGACAGTCCTTTGCAACTAATGAAAAACTGTTTTTT.

This sequence joins TRBV28 and TRBJ1-2, with D tentatively TRBD1 (5 bases). Germline CDR1 MDHEN, CDR2 SYDVKM. The CDR3 length is 15 residues. V lost 6 bases and J 7 bases, leaving 21 bases between the germline ends. Here the CDR3 reads CASRLTAGILLGYTF. The CDR3 nucleotides are TGTGCCAGCAGGCTCACGGCAGGGATTTTGCTTGGCTACACCTTC.

This chain uses TRBV28 with TRBJ2-7, with a possible D match to TRBD2 (5 bases). V was cut by 3 bases and J by 3 bases, with 9 bases left in between. Per germline, CDR1 MDHEN and CDR2 SYDVKM. This CDR3 is 13 amino acids long. The DNA for the CDR3 is TGTGCCAGCAGTTTCGGGGTGGGCTACGAGCAGTACTTC. Its translation: CASSFGVGYEQYF.

The V gene is TRBV18, the J gene TRBJ2-1; 7 bases are shared with TRBD2. CDR1 is KGHSH, CDR2 LQKENI, per germline. V trimming: 6 bases; J trimming: 6 bases; junction bases outside the gene matches: 14. The CDR3 totals 16 residues. The DNA for the CDR3 is TGTGCCAGCTCCCTGCAGCGGGGCACAGGTGCCAATGAGCAGTTCTTC. The encoded protein is CASSLQRGTGANEQFF.

The gene calls are TRBV7-9 and TRBJ2-1; D is possibly TRBD2 (6 bases). This CDR3 has 13 amino acids. V was trimmed by 11 bases and J by 5 bases, leaving 16 bases between them. The germline V gene encodes CDR1 SEHNR and CDR2 FQNEAQ (reference sequence). CDR3 amino acids: CAAEWRDDNEQFF. Written as DNA, the CDR3 is TGTGCCGCAGAATGGCGGGATGACAATGAGCAGTTCTTC.

The V and J genes are TRBV7-2 and TRBJ2-5, with D possibly TRBD2 on 6 matching bases. Trimming removed 0 bases at V and 5 bases at J, with 10 bases between. This CDR3 is 14 amino acids long. Germline values: CDR1 SGHTA, CDR2 FQGNSA. The CDR3 protein is CASSLATSRETQYF. DNA of the CDR3: TGTGCCAGCAGCTTAGCGACTAGTAGGGAGACCCAGTACTTC.

The rearrangement joins TRBV5-4 to TRBJ2-7; D possibly corresponds to TRBD2 (6 bases). Trimming removed 1 base at V and 1 base at J, with 15 bases between. The CDR3 has 16 amino acids. CDR1 and CDR2 (germline): SGHNT, YYREEE (reference sequence). CDR3 residues: CASSLFAAGRSYEQYF. The CDR3 nucleotides are TGTGCCAGCAGCTTGTTCGCGGCAGGGAGGTCCTACGAGCAGTACTTC.

The rearrangement uses TRBV7-2 and TRBJ1-1; D is perhaps TRBD1 (5 bases). Trimming stripped 2 bases from V and 5 bases from J, with 9 bases between. CDR1 is SGHTA, CDR2 FQGNSA, per germline. The CDR3 loop spans 13 amino acids. The DNA of the CDR3 is TGTGCCAGCAGCTTAATGGGGGGGACTGAAGCTTTCTTT. Amino acid sequence: CASSLMGGTEAFF.

In DNA form, the CDR3 reads TGCAGCGTTGAGGACAGGGCGAACACTGAAGCTTTCTTT. It translates to CSVEDRANTEAFF. The chain employs TRBV29-1 and TRBJ1-1; TRBD1 matches at 8 bases. V gave up 3 bases and J gave up 1 base; unmatched junction bases: 1. CDR1 is SQVTM and CDR2 is ANQGSEA in the germline V gene. The CDR3 sequence is 13 residues long.

The V gene is TRBV9, the J gene TRBJ2-1, with TRBD2 identical over 13 bases. The germline V gene has CDR1 SGDLS and CDR2 YYNGEE. The J segment lost 1 base and the V segment lost 0 bases, leaving 4 bases of the junction unmatched. The CDR3 spans 18 residues. This CDR3 reads CASSVGGTSGISYNEQFF. CDR3 nucleotides: TGTGCCAGCAGCGTAGGGGGGACTAGCGGGATTTCCTACAATGAGCAGTTCTTC. The whole variable domain, filled in from reference TRBV9 and TRBJ2-1, reads DSGVTQTPKHLITATGQRVTLRCSPRSGDLSVYWYQQSLDQGLQFLIQYYNGEERAKGNILERFSAQQFPDLHSELNLSSLELGDSALYFCASSVGGTSGISYNEQFFGPGTRLTVL.

This chain uses TRBV14 with TRBJ1-2; the D is unclear. This CDR3 comprises 15 residues. Trimming shortened V by 2 bases and J by 0 bases, and 10 bases separated the two germline ends. Germline assignment: CDR1 SGHDN and CDR2 FVKESK. The CDR3 DNA follows: TGTGCCAGCAGCCAATCGTACGCAGCTAACTATGGCTACACCTTC. Its translation: CASSQSYAANYGYTF. Full variable domain (remainder filled in from reference TRBV14 and TRBJ1-2): EAGVTQFPSHSVIEKGQTVTLRCDPISGHDNLYWYRRVMGKEIKFLLHFVKESKQDESGMPNNRFLAERTGGTYSTLKVQPAELEDSGVYFCASSQSYAANYGYTFGSGTRLTVV.

This chain links TRBV11-2 with TRBJ1-4; 7 bases align to TRBD1. J lost 0 bases, V lost 5 bases, and 9 bases had no gene match. The V gene's germline CDR1 is SGHAT and CDR2 FQNNGV. The CDR3 has 17 amino acids. CDR3 nucleotide sequence: TGTGCCAGCAGCATTACCCGGGACAGTGCAACTAATGAAAAACTGTTTTTT. Translated, it gives CASSITRDSATNEKLFF.

This clone was detected once. Here the CDR3 reads CASSPRAGQDLETQYF. CDR3 nucleotides: TGCGCCAGCAGCCCACGGGCCGGACAGGACCTAGAGACCCAGTACTTC. The V gene is TRBV5-1, the J gene TRBJ2-5; 7 bases match TRBD1. The CDR3 totals 16 residues. With 4 bases clipped from V and 4 bases from J, the junction kept 13 bases outside the gene matches. Germline loops: CDR1 SGHRS, CDR2 YFSETQ.

This sequence joins TRBV23-1 and TRBJ2-7; 10 bases agree with TRBD1. TRBV23-1 is an ORF; its function is uncertain. CDR3 length equals 18 residues. Germline trimming cut 3 bases from V and 2 bases from J; bases unmatched to any gene: 13. CDR3 in amino acids: CASSQRDRGSLLPYEQYF. DNA of the CDR3: TGCGCCAGCAGTCAGAGGGACAGGGGTAGCTTGCTACCCTACGAGCAGTACTTC.

The chain uses TRBV28 and TRBJ2-7; 8 positions agree with TRBD1. Trimming cost V 6 bases and J 1 base; bases outside gene matches: 5. Looked up from germline, CDR1 is MDHEN and CDR2 is SYDVKM. The CDR3 spans 14 residues. The CDR3 bases are TGTGCCAGCAGATCCCGGACAGGGTCCTACGAGCAGTACTTC. Translated, it gives CASRSRTGSYEQYF.

V and J are TRBV27 and TRBJ1-3; no clear D. Germline values: CDR1 MNHEY, CDR2 SMNVEV (reference sequence). Trimming removed 2 bases from V and 0 bases from J, with 5 bases in between. There are 14 residues in the CDR3. The CDR3 reads CASSLGFSGNTIYF. The CDR3 bases are TGTGCCAGCAGTTTAGGCTTCTCTGGAAACACCATATATTTT.

V and J are TRBV19 and TRBJ2-2, with D possibly TRBD1 on 5 matching bases. CDR1 and CDR2 (germline): LNHDA, SQIVND (reference sequence). CDR3 length: 13 residues. V was cut by 4 bases and J by 9 bases, with 12 bases left in between. CDR3 sequence: CASSSRASWELFF. The CDR3 region has the DNA TGTGCCAGTAGTAGCAGGGCGAGCTGGGAGCTGTTTTTT.

The chain recombines TRBV11-2 with TRBJ2-7; possibly TRBD1 for D (8 bases). The CDR3 totals 16 residues. CDR1 and CDR2 (germline): SGHAT, FQNNGV. The ends were cut back, 5 bases at V and 2 bases at J, with 19 bases in the middle. CDR3 bases: TGTGCCAGCAGCCAAACAGGGGGGGGTAGGGCCTACGAGCAGTACTTC. Encoded protein: CASSQTGGGRAYEQYF.

CDR3 loop: CASSLGLAGTGELFF. The CDR3 coding sequence is TGTGCCAGCAGCTTAGGCCTAGCGGGGACCGGGGAGCTGTTTTTT. The chain combines TRBV7-2 with TRBJ2-2; 9 bases agree with TRBD2. CDR3 length: 15 amino acids. After removal of 1 base from V and 5 bases from J, the junction contained 2 bases not matched to a gene. The germline V gene has CDR1 SGHTA and CDR2 FQGNSA.

The rearrangement links TRBV21-1 to TRBJ1-5. TRBV21-1 is deemed a pseudogene. This CDR3 comprises 17 residues. The CDR3 nucleotides read TGTGCCAGCAGCAAAGCCGAGGGGGGAGGGAGCAATCAGCCCCAGCATTTT. As protein: CASSKAEGGGSNQPQHF.

The rearrangement uses TRBV4-1 and TRBJ1-6; TRBD1 aligns across 8 bases. Looked up from germline, CDR1 is MGHRA and CDR2 is YSYEKL. CDR3 size: 17 residues. V shed 0 bases and J 6 bases; nucleotides not matched to a gene: 7. CDR3 sequence (DNA): TGCGCCAGCAGCCAAGAGTCAGGGGGCGGGATTAATTCACCCCTCCACTTT. This translates into CASSQESGGGINSPLHF.